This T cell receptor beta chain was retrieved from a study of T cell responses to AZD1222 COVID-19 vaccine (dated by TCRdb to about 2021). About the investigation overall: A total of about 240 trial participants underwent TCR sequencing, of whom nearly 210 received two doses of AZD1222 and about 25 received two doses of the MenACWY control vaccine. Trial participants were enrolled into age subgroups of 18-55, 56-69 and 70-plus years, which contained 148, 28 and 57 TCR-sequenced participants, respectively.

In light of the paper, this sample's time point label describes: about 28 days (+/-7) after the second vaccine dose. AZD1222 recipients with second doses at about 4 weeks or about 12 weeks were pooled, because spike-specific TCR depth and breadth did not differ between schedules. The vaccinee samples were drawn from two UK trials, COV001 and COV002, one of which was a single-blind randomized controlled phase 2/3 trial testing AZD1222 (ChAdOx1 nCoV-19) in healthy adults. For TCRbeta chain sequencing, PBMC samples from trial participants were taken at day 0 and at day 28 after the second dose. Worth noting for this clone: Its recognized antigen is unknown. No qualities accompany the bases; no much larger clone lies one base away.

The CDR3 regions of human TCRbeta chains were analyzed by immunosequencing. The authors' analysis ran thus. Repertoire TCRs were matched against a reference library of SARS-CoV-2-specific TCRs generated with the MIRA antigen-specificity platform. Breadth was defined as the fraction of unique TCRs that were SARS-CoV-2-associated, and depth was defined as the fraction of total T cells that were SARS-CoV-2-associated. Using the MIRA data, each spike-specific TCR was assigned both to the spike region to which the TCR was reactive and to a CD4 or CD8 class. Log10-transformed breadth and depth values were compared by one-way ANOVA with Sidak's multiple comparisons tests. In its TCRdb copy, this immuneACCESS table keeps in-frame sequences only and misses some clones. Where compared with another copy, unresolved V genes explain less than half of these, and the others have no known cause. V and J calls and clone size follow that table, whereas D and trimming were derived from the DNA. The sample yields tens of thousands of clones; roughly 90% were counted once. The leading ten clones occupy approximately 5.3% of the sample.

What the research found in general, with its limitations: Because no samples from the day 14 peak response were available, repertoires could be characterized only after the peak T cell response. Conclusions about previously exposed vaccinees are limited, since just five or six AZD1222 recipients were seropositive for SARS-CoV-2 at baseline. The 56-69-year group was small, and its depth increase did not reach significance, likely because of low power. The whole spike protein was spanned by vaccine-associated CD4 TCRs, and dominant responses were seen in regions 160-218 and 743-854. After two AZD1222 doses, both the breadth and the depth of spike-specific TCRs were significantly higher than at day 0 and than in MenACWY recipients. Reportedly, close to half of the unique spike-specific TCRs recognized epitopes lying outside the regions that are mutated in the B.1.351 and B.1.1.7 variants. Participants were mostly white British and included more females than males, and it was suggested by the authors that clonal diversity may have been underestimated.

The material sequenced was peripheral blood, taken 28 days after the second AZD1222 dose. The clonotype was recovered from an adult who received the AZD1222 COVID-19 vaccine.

CDR3 loop: CASMGGGQETQYF. The DNA is as follows: TGTGCCAGCATGGGGGGGGGCCAAGAGACCCAGTACTTC. Recombination joined TRBV12-3 or TRBV12-4 with TRBJ2-5, with TRBD2 matching 7 junction bases. V trim: 7 bases; J trim: 1 base; unmatched bases: 3. From its cysteine to its phenylalanine, the CDR3 spans 13 amino acids. The DNA shown is the 39-base CDR3, in frame from base 1.